This T cell receptor (beta chain) is drawn from a study of blood T cell repertoires in COVID-19. About the study: Donors in the United States, Italy and Spain gave samples during acute or convalescent COVID-19.

The CDR3 contains 19 residues. The V and J ends lost 0 bases and 6 bases, in that order; junction bases with no gene match: 15. Germline CDR1 SGHTA, CDR2 FQGTGA. Authors' processing steps: Reference gene primer amplification gave estimated nucleated cell counts. The assay was immunoSEQ multiplex PCR, and TCRdb's table has in-frame clones only and misses some. D and trimming were read from the DNA, whereas the V and J calls and clone size are those reported in that table. The sample records under 300,000 clones, about 85% being singletons. This chain uses TRBV7-3 with TRBJ2-1, with 9 nucleotides matching TRBD1. The receptor comes from a young man with active or convalescent COVID-19. Material for sequencing was peripheral blood. CDR3 nucleotide sequence: TGTGCCAGCAGCTTAACGGCGGCTCGTGGGACAGGGTCGCGCAATGAGCAGTTCTTC. Amino acid sequence: CASSLTAARGTGSRNEQFF.